The 3 T cell receptor beta chains below all came from one sample that was sequenced in a study of blood T cell repertoires in COVID-19 (dated by TCRdb to about 2020). Receptor libraries were prepared by the immunoSEQ multiplex PCR assay. TCRdb mirrors the immuneACCESS table, restricted to in-frame sequences. Some clones are absent from its copies; in checked studies, under half trace to an unresolved V gene, and the reason for the others is unknown. In this sample the table shows a few hundred thousand clones, approximately 86% of which occur a single time. The ten largest clones take up about 3.8% of the sample. Sequenced input: PBMCs or T cells enriched from blood (not recorded which). Every receptor here comes from a woman in her thirties or forties with acute COVID-19.

This clone was found once. The V and J genes are TRBV3-1 (or the pseudogene TRBV3-2) and TRBJ2-7, with D tentatively TRBD1 (5 bases). Germline-derived CDR1 and CDR2 are LGHDT and YNNKEL (reference sequence). Trimming stripped 3 bases from V and 0 bases from J, with 12 bases between. This CDR3 comprises 15 residues. The CDR3 sequence is CASSQLTESSYEQYF. CDR3 sequence (DNA): TGTGCCAGCAGCCAGTTGACAGAGAGCTCCTACGAGCAGTACTTC.

This rearrangement joins TRBV4-2 to TRBJ2-1; TRBD2 agrees at 9 bases. Trimming cost V 1 base and J 5 bases; bases outside gene matches: 12. Germline CDR1 and CDR2: LGHNA and YNFKEQ. The CDR3 covers 18 residues. For the CDR3, the DNA is TGTGCCAGCAGCCAAGCCCTGGCTTTGCTAGCGGGAAACAATGAGCAGTTCTTC. As protein: CASSQALALLAGNNEQFF.

The V gene is TRBV28, the J gene TRBJ1-2; 10 nucleotides agree with TRBD1. The CDR3 extends over 16 amino acids. From germline, CDR1 is MDHEN and CDR2 SYDVKM. The V segment lost 1 base and the J segment 4 bases; nucleotides outside the gene matches: 6. The CDR3 sequence: CASSLSTGGAGYGYTF. The CDR3 DNA follows: TGTGCCAGCAGTTTATCGACAGGGGGCGCAGGCTATGGCTACACCTTC.